This T cell receptor beta chain was sequenced in a study of shared clonotypes between healthy human individuals. General study results and limits: For sorted subsets, rarefaction showed incomplete sequencing despite large depth.

Healthy and HIV-negative, the adult donors had no recent acute infections or vaccinations. The authors divided CD4+ cells into CD45RA+ naive and CD45RA-negative memory subsets. On this clone itself: Its antigen is still unknown.

Under the authors' procedure: With immunoSEQ giving junction-only sequences and no quality scores, filtering differed. The data were produced by immunoSEQ multiplex PCR, yet TCRdb's version contains in-frame clones alone and is incomplete. V, J and clone size were drawn from that table, and D and trimming were deduced from the DNA. The sample contains roughly 1,000,000 clones, around 82% of which appear only once. Trimming pared 7 bases from V and 4 bases from J, leaving 18 bases between. CDR1 is SQVTM, CDR2 ANQGSEA, per germline. This CDR3 contains 14 residues. The clonotype comes from a man aged 18-30 years in good health. Some clones in this sample may be carry-over from other donors' samples. The chain carries TRBV29-1 and TRBJ2-3; D gene ambiguous. Material for sequencing was memory CD4+ T cells from PBMCs. Subset specified: CD45RA-negative fraction. The CDR3 spells CSAARVPSADTQYF. The CDR3 bases are TGCAGCGCCGCTCGGGTCCCCTCGGCAGATACGCAGTATTTT.